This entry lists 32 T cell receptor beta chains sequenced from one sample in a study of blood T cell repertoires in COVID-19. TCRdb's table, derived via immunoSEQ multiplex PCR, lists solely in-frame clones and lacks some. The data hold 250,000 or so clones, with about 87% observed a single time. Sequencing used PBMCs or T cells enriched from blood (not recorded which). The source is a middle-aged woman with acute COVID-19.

DNA for the CDR3: TGCGCCAGCAGCCAAGATCGGGGCTCCTACAATGAGCAGTTCTTC. Translating it yields CASSQDRGSYNEQFF. This sequence joins TRBV4-1 and TRBJ2-1; D may be TRBD2 (5 bases). CDR1 MGHRA and CDR2 YSYEKL come from the germline V gene. The CDR3 sequence is 15 residues long. Between the trimmed V and J ends, which lost 0 bases and 0 bases, there was a span of 6 bases.

The CDR3 nucleotides are TGTGCCACCAGCAGAGGGACAGGGGGCAGAGTCGACACTGAAGCTTTCTTT. Its translation is CATSRGTGGRVDTEAFF. The V call is TRBV15, the J call TRBJ1-1, with TRBD1 matching over 11 bases. The CDR3 contains 17 residues. CDR1 is LNHNV, CDR2 YYDKDF, per germline (reference sequence). V dropped 1 base and J dropped 3; count of bases not matched to a gene: 7.

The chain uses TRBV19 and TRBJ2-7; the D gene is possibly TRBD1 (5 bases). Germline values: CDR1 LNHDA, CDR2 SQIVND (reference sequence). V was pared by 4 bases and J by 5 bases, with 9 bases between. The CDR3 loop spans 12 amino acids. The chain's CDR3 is CASSNRTDEQYV. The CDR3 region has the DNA TGTGCCAGTAGTAACAGGACGGACGAGCAGTACGTC.

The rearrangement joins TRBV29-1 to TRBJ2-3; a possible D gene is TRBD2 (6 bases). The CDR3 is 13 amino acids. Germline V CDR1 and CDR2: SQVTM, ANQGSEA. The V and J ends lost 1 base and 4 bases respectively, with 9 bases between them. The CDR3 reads CSVEGLAPDTQYF. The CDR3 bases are TGCAGCGTTGAAGGGCTAGCGCCAGATACGCAGTATTTT.

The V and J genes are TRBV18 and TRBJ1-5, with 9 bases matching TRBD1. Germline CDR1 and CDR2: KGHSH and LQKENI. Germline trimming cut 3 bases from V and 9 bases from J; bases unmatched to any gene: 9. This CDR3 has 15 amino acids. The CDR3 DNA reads TGTGCCAGCTCACCGACAGGGGGGGGCGGATGGCCCCAGCATTTT. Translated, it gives CASSPTGGGGWPQHF.

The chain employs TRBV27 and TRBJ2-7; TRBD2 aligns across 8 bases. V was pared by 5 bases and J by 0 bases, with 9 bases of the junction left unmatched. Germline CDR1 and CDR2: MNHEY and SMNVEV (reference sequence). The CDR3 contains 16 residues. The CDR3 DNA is TGTGCCAGCAGTCCACGGACTAGCCGCCCCTCCTACGAGCAGTACTTC. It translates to CASSPRTSRPSYEQYF.

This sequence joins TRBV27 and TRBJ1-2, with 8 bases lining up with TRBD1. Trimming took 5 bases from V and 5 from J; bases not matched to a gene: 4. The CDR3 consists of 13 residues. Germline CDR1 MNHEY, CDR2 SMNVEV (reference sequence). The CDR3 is CASSGQGRYGYTF. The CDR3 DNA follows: TGTGCCAGCAGTGGACAGGGAAGGTATGGCTACACCTTC.

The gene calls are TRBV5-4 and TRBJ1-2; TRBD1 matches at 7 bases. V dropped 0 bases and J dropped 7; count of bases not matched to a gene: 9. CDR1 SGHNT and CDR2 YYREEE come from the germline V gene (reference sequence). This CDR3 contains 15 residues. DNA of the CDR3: TGTGCCAGCAGCTTGGTGGTTCCCCAGGGGGGTGGCTACACCTTC. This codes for CASSLVVPQGGGYTF.

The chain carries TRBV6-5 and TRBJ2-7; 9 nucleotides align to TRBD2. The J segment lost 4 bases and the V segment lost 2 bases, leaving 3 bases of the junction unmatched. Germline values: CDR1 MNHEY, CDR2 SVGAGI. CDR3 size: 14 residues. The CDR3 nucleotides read TGTGCCAGCAGTTACGGCGGGGGGGCTTACGAGCAGTACTTC. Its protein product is CASSYGGGAYEQYF.

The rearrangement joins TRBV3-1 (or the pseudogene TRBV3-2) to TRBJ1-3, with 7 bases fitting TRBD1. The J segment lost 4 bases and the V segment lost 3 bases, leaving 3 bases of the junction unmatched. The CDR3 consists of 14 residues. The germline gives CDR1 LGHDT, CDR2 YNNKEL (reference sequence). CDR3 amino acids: CASSHRGKGNTIYF. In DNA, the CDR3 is TGTGCCAGCAGCCACAGGGGGAAGGGAAACACCATATATTTT.

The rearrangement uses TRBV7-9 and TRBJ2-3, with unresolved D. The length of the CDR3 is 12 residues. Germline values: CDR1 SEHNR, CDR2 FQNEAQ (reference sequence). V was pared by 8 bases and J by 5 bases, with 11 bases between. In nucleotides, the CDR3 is TGTGCCAGCGGAAGCACGGGAGATACGCAGTATTTT. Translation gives CASGSTGDTQYF.

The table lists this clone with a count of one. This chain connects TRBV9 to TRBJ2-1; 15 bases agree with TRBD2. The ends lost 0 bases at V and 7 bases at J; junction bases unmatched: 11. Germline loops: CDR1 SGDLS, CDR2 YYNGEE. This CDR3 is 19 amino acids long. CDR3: CASSVDGLAGGPWRNEQFF. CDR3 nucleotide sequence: TGTGCCAGCAGCGTAGATGGACTAGCGGGGGGGCCTTGGAGAAATGAGCAGTTCTTC.

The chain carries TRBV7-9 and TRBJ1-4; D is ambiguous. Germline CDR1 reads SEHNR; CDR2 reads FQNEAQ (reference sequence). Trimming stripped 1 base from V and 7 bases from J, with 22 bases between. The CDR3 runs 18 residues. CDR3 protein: CASSLGLAGGMRGEKLFF. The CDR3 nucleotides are TGTGCCAGCAGCTTAGGTCTGGCAGGAGGGATGAGAGGTGAAAAACTGTTTTTT.

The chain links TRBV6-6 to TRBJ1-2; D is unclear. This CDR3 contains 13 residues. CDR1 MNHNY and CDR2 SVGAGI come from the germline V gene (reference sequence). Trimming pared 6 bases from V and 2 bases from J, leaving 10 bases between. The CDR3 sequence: CASSRQSNYGYTF. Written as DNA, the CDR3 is TGTGCCAGCAGCCGTCAGTCGAACTATGGCTACACCTTC.

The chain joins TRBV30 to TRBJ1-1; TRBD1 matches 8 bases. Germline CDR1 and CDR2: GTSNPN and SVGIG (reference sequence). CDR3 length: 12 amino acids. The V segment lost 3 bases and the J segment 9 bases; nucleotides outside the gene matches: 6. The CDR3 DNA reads TGTGCCTGGAGCATTGGACAGGGCCAAGCTTTCTTT. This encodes CAWSIGQGQAFF.

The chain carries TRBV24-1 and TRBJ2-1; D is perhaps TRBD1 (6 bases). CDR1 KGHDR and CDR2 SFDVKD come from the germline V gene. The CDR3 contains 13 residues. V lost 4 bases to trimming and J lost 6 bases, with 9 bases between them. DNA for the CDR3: TGTGCCACCAGTGACGCCAGGGGCAATGAGCAGTTCTTC. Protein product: CATSDARGNEQFF.

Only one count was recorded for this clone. CDR3 loop: CATSGTVNTEAFF. The CDR3 DNA sequence: TGTGCCACCTCAGGGACTGTGAACACTGAAGCTTTCTTT. This chain uses TRBV10-3 with TRBJ1-1, with TRBD1 as a possible D gene (5 bases). V dropped 10 bases and J dropped 0 bases, with 12 bases sitting between them. CDR3 length: 13 residues. CDR1 and CDR2 (germline): ENHRY, SYGVKD.

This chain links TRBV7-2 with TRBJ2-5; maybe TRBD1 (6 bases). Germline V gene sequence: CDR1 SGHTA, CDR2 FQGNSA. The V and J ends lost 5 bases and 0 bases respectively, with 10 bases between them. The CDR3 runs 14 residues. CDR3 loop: CASSPGVYQETQYF. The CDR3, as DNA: TGTGCCAGCAGCCCAGGGGTTTACCAAGAGACCCAGTACTTC. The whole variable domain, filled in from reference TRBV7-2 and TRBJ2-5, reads GAGVSQSPSNKVTEKGKDVELRCDPISGHTALYWYRQSLGQGLEFLIYFQGNSAPDKSGLPSDRFSAERTGGSVSTLTIQRTQQEDSAVYLCASSPGVYQETQYFGPGTRLLVL.

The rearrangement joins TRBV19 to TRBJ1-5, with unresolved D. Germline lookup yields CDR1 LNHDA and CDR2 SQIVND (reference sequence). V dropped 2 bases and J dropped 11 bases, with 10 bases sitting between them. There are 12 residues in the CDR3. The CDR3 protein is CASSIKDLSQHF. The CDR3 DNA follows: TGTGCCAGTAGTATAAAGGACTTATCCCAGCATTTT.

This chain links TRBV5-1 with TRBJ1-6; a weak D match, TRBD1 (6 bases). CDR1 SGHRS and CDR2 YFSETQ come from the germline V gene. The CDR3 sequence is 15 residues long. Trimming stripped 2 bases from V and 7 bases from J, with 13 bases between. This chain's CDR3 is CASSLQGGRNSPLHF. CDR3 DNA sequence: TGCGCCAGCAGCTTACAAGGGGGTCGGAATTCACCCCTCCACTTT.

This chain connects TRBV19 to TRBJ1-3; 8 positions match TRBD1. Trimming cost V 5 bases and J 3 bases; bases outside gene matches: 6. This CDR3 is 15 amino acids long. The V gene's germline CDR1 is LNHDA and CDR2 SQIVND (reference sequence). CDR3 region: CASSLRTGFGNTIYF. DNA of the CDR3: TGTGCCAGTAGTCTCCGGACAGGGTTTGGAAACACCATATATTTT.

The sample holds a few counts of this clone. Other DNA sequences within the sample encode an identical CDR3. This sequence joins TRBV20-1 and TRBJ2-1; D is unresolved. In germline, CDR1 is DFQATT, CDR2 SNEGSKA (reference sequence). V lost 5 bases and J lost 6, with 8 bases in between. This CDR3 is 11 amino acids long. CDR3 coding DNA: TGCAGTGCTCGTGACCGCAATGAGCAGTTCTTC. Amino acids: CSARDRNEQFF.

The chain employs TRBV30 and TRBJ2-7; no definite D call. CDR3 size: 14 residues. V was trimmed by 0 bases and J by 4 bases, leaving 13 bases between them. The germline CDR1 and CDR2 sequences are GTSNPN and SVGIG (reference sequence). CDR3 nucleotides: TGTGCCTGGAGTGTACGCTACAGCACTTACGAGCAGTACGTC. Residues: CAWSVRYSTYEQYV.

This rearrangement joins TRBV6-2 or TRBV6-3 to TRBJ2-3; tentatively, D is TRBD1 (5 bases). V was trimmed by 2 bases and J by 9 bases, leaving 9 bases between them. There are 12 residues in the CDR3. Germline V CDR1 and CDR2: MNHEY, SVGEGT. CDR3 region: CASSYGAGTQYF. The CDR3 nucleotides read TGTGCCAGCAGTTACGGGGCAGGGACGCAGTATTTT.

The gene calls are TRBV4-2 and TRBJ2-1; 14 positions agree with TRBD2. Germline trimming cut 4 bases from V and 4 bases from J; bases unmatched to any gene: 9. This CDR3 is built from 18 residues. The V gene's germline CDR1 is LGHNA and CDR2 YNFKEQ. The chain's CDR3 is CASSLHTGTSGGYNEQFF. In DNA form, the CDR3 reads TGTGCCAGCAGCCTACACACAGGGACTAGCGGGGGTTACAATGAGCAGTTCTTC.

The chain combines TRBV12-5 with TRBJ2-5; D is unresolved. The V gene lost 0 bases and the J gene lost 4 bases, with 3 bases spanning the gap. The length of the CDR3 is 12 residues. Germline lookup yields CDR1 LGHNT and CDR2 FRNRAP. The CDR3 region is CASGLVAETQYF. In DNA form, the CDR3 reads TGTGCTAGTGGTTTGGTAGCAGAGACCCAGTACTTC.

CDR3 protein: CASRGALMDTEAFF. The DNA for the CDR3 is TGTGCCAGCCGGGGGGCCTTGATGGACACTGAAGCTTTCTTT. The J gene is TRBJ1-1, the V gene TRBV5-5, with TRBD1 as a possible D gene (6 bases). V was pared by 7 bases and J by 3 bases, with 16 bases between. This CDR3 spans 14 amino acids. The germline gives CDR1 SGHKS, CDR2 YYEKEE (reference sequence).

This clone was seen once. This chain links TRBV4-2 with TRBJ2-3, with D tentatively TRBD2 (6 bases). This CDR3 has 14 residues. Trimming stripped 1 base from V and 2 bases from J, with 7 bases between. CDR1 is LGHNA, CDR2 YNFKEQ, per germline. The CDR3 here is CASSQGEATDTQYF. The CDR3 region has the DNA TGTGCCAGCAGCCAAGGGGAGGCCACAGATACGCAGTATTTT.

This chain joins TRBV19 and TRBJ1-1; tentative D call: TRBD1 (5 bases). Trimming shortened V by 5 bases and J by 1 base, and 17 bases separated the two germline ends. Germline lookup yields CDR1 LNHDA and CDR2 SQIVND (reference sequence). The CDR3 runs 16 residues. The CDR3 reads CASSSLYRTTNTEAFF. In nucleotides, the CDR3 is TGTGCCAGTAGTTCCCTCTACAGGACAACGAACACTGAAGCTTTCTTT.

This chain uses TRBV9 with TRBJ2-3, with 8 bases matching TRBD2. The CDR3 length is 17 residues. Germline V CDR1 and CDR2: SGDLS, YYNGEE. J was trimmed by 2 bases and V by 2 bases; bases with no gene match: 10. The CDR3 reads CASSVYTTSETTDTQYF. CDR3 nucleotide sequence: TGTGCCAGCAGCGTTTACACGACTAGCGAGACCACAGATACGCAGTATTTT.

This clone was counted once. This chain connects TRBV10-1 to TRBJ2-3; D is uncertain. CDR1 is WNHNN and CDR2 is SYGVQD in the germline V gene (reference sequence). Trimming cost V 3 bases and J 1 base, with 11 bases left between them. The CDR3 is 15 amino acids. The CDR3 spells CASSDPKGGTDTQYF. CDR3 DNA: TGCGCCAGCAGTGACCCCAAAGGAGGCACAGATACGCAGTATTTT.

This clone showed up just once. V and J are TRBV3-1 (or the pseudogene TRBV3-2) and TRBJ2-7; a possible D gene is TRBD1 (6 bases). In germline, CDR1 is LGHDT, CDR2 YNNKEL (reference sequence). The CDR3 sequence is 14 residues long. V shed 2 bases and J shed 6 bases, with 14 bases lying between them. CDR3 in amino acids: CASSQYRDSREQYV. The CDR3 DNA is TGTGCCAGCAGCCAATACAGGGATAGCCGCGAGCAGTACGTC.